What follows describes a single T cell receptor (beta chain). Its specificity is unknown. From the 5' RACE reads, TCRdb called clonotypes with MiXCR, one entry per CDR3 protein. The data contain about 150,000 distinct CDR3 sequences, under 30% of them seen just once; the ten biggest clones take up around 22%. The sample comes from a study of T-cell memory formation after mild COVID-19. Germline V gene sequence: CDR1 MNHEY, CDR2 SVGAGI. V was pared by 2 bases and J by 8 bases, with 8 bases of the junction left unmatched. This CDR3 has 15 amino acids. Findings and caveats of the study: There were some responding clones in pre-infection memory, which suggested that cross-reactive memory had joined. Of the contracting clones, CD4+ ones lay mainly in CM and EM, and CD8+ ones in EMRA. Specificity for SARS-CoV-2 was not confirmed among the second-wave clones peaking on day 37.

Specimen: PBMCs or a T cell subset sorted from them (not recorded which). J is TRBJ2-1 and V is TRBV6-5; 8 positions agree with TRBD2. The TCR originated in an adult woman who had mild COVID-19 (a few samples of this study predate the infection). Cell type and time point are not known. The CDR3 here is CASSYMFAGGDEQFF. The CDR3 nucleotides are TGTGCCAGCAGTTACATGTTTGCGGGGGGAGATGAGCAGTTCTTC.